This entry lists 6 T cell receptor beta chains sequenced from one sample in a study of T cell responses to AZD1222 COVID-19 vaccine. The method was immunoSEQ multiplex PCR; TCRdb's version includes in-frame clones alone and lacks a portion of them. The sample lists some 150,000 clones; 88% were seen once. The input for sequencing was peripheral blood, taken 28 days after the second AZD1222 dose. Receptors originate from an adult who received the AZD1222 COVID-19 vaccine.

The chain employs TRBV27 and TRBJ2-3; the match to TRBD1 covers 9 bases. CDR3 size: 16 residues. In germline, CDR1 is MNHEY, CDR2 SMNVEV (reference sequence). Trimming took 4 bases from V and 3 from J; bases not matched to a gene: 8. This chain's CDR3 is CASSSGDRELTDTQYF. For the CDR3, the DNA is TGTGCCAGCAGTTCCGGGGACAGGGAACTTACAGATACGCAGTATTTT.

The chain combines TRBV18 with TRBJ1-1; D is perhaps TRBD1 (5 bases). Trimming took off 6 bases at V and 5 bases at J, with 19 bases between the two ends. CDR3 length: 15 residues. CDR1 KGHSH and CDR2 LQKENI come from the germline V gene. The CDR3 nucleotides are TGTGCCAGCTCGCCAACCGCGGGGCCCCATACTGAAGCTTTCTTT. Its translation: CASSPTAGPHTEAFF.

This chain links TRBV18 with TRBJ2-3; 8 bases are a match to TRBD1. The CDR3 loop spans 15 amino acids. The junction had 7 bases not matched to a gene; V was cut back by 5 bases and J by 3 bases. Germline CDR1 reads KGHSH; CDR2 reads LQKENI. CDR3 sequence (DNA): TGTGCCAGCTCATTACGACAGGGGTTGACAGATACGCAGTATTTT. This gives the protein CASSLRQGLTDTQYF.

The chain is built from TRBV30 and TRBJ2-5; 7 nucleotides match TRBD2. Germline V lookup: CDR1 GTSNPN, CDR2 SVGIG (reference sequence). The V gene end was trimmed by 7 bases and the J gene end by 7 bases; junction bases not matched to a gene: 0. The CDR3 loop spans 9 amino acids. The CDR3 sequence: CASGGTQYF. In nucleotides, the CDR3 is TGTGCCTCGGGAGGGACCCAGTACTTC. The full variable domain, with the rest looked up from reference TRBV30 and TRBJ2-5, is SQTIHQWPATLVQPVGSPLSLECTVEGTSNPNLYWYRQAAGRGLQLLFYSVGIGQISSEVPQNLSASRPQDRQFILSSKKLLLSDSGFYLCASGGTQYFGPGTRLLVL.

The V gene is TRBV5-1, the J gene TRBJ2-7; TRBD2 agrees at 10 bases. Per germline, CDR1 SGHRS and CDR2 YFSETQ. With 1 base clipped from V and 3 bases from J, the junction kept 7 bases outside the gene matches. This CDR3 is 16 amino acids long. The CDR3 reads CASSLPGLAGDYEQYF. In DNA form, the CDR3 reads TGCGCCAGCAGCTTGCCGGGCCTAGCGGGGGACTACGAGCAGTACTTC.

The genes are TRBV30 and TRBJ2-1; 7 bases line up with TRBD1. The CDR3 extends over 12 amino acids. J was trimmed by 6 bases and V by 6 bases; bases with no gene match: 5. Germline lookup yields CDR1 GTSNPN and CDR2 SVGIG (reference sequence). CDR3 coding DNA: TGTGCCTGCCGGACAGGAAGCAATGAGCAGTTCTTC. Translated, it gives CACRTGSNEQFF.